Sequencing of this TCR beta chain was carried out in a study of early T cells in non-severe SARS-CoV-2 infection. About the research overall: Sequencing of unsorted whole blood was done on bulk RNA, leaving chains unpaired.

This clonotype was counted ten times or more. The antigen is not known. Trimming removed 3 bases at V and 3 bases at J, with 14 bases between. This CDR3 has 16 residues. Germline values: CDR1 LGHNT, CDR2 FRNRAP. Individual cDNA molecules each received unique molecular identifiers attached to them. TCRdb reprocessed the 5' RACE reads via MiXCR and lists one record per CDR3 protein. The table lists about 83,000 distinct CDR3 sequences, 12% to 15% of them singletons. Study observations and caveats: Sequences matched to VDJdb favored anti-spike CD8 responses, while private and CD4 specificities were missed.

This receptor was identified in an adult who was a healthcare worker with PCR-confirmed SARS-CoV-2 infection or an uninfected control (not recorded which). Specimen: whole blood. The V and J genes are TRBV12-5 and TRBJ1-4, with D uncertain. In DNA, the CDR3 is TGTGCTAGTGGTTTTTTTCTTCCCGGCCCTAATGAAAAACTGTTTTTT. Residues: CASGFFLPGPNEKLFF.